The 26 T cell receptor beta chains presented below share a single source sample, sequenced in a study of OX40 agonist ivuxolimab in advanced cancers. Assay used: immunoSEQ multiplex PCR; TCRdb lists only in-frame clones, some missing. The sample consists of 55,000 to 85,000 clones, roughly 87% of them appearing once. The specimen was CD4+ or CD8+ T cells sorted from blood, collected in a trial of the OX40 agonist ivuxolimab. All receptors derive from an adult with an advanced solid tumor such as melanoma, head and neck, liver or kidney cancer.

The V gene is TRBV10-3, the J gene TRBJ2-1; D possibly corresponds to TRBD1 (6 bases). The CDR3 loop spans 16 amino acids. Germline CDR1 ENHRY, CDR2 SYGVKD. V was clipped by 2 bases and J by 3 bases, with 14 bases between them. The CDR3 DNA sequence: TGTGCCATCAGTGAGCAAGCCAGGGGTGGCTACAATGAGCAGTTCTTC. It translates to CAISEQARGGYNEQFF.

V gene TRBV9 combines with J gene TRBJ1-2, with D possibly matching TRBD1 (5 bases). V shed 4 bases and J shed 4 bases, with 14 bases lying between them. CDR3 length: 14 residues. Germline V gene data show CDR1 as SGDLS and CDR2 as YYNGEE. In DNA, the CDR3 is TGTGCCAGCAGCCCCCCGGGACGGCTCTATGGCTACACCTTC. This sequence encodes CASSPPGRLYGYTF.

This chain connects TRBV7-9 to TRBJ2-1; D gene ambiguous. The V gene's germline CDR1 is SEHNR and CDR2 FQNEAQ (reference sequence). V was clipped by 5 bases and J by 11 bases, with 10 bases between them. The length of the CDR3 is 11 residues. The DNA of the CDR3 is TGTGCCAGCAGCCGCGGCGTGCAGCAGTTCTTC. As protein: CASSRGVQQFF.

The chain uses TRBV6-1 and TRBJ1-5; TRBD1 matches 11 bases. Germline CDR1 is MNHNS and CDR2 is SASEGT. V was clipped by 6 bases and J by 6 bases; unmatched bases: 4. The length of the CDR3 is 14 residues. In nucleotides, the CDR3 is TGTGCCAGCAGCGGGACAGGGGGTTTTCAGCCCCAGCATTTT. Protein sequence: CASSGTGGFQPQHF.

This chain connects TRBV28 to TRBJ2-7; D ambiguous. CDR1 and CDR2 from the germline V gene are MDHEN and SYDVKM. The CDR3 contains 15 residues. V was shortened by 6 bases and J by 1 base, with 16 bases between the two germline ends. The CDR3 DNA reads TGTGCCAGCAGAAGACACGGTAGATTGTCCTACGAGCAGTACTTC. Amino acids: CASRRHGRLSYEQYF.

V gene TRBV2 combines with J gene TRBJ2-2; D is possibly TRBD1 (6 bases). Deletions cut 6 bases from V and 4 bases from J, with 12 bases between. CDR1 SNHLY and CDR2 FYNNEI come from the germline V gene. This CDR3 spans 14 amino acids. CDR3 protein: CASRTGMATGELFF. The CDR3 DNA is TGTGCCAGCAGAACAGGGATGGCCACCGGGGAGCTGTTTTTT.

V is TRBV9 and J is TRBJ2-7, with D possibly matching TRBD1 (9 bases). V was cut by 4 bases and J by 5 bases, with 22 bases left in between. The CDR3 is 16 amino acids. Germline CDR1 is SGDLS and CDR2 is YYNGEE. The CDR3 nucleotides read TGTGCCAGCAGCTCCGGGGGGGGGACAGGGACTGACGAGCAGTACTTC. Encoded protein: CASSSGGGTGTDEQYF.

Written as DNA, the CDR3 is TGTGCCAGCAGCCCCCGAAGAGCGAACACCGGGGAGCTGTTTTTT. Its translation: CASSPRRANTGELFF. V and J are TRBV11-3 and TRBJ2-2, with D hard to call. Trimming pared 5 bases from V and 0 bases from J, leaving 10 bases between. The CDR3 runs to 15 residues. The V gene's germline CDR1 is SGHNT and CDR2 YENEEA.

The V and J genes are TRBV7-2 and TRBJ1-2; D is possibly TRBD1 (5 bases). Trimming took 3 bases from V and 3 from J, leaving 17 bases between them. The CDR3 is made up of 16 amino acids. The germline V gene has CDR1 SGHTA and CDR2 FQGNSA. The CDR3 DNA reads TGTGCCAGCAGCTTTTTTTCACAGGCTCCAGACTATGGCTACACCTTC. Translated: CASSFFSQAPDYGYTF.

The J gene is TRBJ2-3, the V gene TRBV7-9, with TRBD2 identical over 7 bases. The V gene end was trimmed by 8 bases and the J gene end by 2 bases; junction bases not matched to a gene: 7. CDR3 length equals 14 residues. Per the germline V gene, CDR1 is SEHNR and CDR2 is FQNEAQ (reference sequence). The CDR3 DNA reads TGTGCCAGCGCCCCCGGGGGGAACACAGATACGCAGTATTTT. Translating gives CASAPGGNTDTQYF.

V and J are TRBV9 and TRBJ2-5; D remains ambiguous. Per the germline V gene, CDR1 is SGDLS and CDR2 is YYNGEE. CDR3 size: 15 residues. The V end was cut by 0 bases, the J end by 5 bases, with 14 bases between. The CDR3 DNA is TGTGCCAGCAGCGTAGCGGCCTCGTCGTTCGAGACCCAGTACTTC. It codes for CASSVAASSFETQYF.

In DNA form, the CDR3 reads TGTGCCAGCAGCTTGGGGGGCACAGGAGGCAATGAGCAGTTCTTC. Amino acid sequence: CASSLGGTGGNEQFF. V is TRBV5-4 and J is TRBJ2-1, with D possibly called TRBD1 or TRBD2 (5 bases each). CDR1 and CDR2 from the germline V gene are SGHNT and YYREEE (reference sequence). The V and J ends lost 0 bases and 6 bases respectively, with 13 bases between them. This CDR3 is built from 15 residues.

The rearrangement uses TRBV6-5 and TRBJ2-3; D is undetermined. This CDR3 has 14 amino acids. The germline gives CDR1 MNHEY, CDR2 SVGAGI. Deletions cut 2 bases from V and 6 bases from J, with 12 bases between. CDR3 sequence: CASSYNTVSDTQYF. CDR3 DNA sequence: TGTGCCAGCAGTTACAATACCGTATCGGATACGCAGTATTTT.

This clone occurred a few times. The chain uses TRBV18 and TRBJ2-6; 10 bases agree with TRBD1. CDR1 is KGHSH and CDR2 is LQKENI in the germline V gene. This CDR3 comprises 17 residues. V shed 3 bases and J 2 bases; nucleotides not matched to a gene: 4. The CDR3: CASSPGTGDAGANVLTF. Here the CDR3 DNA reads TGTGCCAGCTCACCCGGGACAGGGGACGCTGGGGCCAACGTCCTGACTTTC.

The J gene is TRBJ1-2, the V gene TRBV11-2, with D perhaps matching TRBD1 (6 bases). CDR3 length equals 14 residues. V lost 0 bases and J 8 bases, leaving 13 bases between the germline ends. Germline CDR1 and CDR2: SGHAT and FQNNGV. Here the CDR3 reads CASSLDLQGGGYTF. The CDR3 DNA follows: TGTGCCAGCAGCTTAGATCTACAGGGAGGGGGCTACACCTTC.

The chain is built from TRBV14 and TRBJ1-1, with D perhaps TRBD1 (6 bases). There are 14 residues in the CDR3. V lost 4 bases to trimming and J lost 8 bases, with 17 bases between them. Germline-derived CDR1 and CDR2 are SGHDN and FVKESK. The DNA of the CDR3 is TGTGCCAGCAGCCGGGGGGCCGGGATCTCGGAAGCTTTCTTT. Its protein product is CASSRGAGISEAFF. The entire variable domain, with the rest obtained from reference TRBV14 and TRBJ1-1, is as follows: EAGVTQFPSHSVIEKGQTVTLRCDPISGHDNLYWYRRVMGKEIKFLLHFVKESKQDESGMPNNRFLAERTGGTYSTLKVQPAELEDSGVYFCASSRGAGISEAFFGQGTRLTVV.

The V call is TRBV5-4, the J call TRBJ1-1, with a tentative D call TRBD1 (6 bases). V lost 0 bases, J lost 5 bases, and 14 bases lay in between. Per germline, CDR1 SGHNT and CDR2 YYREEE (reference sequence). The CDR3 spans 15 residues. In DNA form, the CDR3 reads TGTGCCAGCAGCTTGGCGACAGGCTGGGGGACTGAAGCTTTCTTT. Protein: CASSLATGWGTEAFF.

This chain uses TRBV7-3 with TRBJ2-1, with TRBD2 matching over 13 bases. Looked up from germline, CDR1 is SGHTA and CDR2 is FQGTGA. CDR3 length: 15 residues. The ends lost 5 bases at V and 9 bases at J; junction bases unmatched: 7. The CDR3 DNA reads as TGTGCCAGCAGCCCAAGGACTAGCGGGGGTGGTGAGCAGTTCTTC. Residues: CASSPRTSGGGEQFF.

The CDR3 loop is CASSLGGDYGYTF. CDR3 in DNA: TGTGCCAGCAGCTTGGGCGGGGACTATGGCTACACCTTC. The chain joins TRBV7-2 to TRBJ1-2; no clear D. Germline V CDR1 and CDR2: SGHTA, FQGNSA. Trimming removed 3 bases at V and 3 bases at J, with 8 bases between. This CDR3 contains 13 residues.

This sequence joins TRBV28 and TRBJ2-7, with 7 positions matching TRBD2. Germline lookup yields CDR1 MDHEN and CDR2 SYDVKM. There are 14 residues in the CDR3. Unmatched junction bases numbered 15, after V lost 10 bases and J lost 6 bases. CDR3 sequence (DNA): TGTGCCACCTCGGTCGGGAGTCGCGGGAGCGAGCAGTACTTC. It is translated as CATSVGSRGSEQYF.

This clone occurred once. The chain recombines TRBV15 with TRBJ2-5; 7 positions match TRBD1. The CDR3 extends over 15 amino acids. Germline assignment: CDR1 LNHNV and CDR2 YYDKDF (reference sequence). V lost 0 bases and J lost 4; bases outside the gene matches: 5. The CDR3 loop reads CATSRDPGGLETQYF. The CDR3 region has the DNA TGTGCCACCAGCAGAGATCCAGGGGGATTAGAGACCCAGTACTTC.

DNA for the CDR3: TGTGCCAGCAGCTTTTCCCCATCCCCGGGGGCGCCAAGCACAGATACGCAGTATTTT. It codes for CASSFSPSPGAPSTDTQYF. The chain has TRBV5-6 and TRBJ2-3; D assignment may be TRBD1 or TRBD2 (6 bases each). Germline-derived CDR1 and CDR2 are SGHDT and YYEEEE. The CDR3 extends over 19 amino acids. The V end was cut by 2 bases, the J end by 0 bases, with 22 bases between.

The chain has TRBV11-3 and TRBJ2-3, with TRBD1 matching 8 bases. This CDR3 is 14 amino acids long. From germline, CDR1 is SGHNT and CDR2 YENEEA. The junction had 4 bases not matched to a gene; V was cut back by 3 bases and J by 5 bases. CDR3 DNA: TGTGCCAGCAGCTTTGGACAGGGATTAGATACGCAGTATTTT. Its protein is CASSFGQGLDTQYF. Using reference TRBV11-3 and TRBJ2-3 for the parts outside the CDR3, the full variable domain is EAGVVQSPRYKIIEKKQPVAFWCNPISGHNTLYWYLQNLGQGPELLIRYENEEAVDDSQLPKDRFSAERLKGVDSTLKIQPAELGDSAVYLCASSFGQGLDTQYFGPGTRLTVL.

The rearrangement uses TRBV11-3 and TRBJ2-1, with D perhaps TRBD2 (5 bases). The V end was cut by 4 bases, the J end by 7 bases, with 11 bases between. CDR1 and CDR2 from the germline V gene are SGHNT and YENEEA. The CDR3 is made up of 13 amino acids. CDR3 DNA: TGTGCCAGCAGCTCTGCATCGGGGAATGAGCAGTTCTTC. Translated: CASSSASGNEQFF.

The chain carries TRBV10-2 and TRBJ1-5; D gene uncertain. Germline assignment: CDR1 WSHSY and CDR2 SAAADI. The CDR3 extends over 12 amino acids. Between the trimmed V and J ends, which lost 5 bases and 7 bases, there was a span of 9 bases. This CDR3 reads CASSLKYQPQHF. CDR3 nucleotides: TGCGCCAGCAGTCTTAAGTACCAGCCCCAGCATTTT.

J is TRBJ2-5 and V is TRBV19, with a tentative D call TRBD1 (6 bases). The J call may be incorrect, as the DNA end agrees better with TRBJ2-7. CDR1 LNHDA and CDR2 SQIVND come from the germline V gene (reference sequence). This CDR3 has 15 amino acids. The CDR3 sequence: CASSIGDRIPYEQYF. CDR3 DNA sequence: TGTGCCAGTAGTATAGGTGACAGGATCCCCTACGAGCAGTACTTC.